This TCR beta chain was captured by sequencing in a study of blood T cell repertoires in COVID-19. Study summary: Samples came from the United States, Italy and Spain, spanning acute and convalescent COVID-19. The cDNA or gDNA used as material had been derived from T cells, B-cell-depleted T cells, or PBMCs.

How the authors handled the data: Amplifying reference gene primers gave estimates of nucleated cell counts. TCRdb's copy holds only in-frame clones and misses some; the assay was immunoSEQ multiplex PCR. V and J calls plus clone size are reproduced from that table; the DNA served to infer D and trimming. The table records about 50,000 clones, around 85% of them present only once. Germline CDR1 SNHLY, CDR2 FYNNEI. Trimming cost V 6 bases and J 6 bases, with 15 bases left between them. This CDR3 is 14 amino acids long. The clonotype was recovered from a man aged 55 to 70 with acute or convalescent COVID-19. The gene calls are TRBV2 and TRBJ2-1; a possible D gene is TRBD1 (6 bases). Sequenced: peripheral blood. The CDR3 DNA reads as TGTGCCAGCAGCCGAAACAGGGATGCCAATGAGCAGTTCTTC. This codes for CASSRNRDANEQFF.